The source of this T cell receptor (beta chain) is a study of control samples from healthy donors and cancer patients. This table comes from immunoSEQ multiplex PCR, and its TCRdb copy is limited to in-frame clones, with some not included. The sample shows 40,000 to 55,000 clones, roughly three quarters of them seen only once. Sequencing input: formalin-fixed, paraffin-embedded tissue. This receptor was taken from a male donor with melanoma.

In nucleotides, the CDR3 is TGTGCCATCAGGAATTCTAGCGGGAGCCGCAATGAGCAGTTCTTC. Protein: CAIRNSSGSRNEQFF. This chain joins TRBV10-3 and TRBJ2-1, with TRBD2 matching over 10 bases. J was trimmed by 6 bases and V by 6 bases; bases with no gene match: 8. Germline CDR1 reads ENHRY; CDR2 reads SYGVKD. The CDR3 has 15 residues.